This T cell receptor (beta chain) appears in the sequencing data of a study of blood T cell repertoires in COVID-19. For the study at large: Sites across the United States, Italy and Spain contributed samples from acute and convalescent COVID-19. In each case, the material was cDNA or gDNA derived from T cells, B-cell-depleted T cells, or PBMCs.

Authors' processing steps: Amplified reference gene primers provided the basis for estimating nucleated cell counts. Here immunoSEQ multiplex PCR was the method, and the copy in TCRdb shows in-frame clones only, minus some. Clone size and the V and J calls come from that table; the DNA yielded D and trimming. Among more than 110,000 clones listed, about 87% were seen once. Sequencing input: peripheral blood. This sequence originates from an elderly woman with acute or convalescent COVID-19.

CDR3 sequence (DNA): TGCGCCAGCAGCTCATCCGACAGGGCCGCGAACACTGAAGCTTTCTTT. It codes for CASSSSDRAANTEAFF. The gene calls are TRBV5-1 and TRBJ1-1; 7 positions match TRBD1. The CDR3 sequence is 16 residues long. Germline lookup yields CDR1 SGHRS and CDR2 YFSETQ. After removal of 3 bases from V and 1 base from J, the junction contained 9 bases not matched to a gene.